The rows below give T cell receptor beta chains drawn from one sample of a study of control samples from healthy donors and cancer patients. Libraries were prepared by immunoSEQ multiplex PCR; TCRdb keeps only in-frame clonotypes and omits some of them. The sample includes about 120,000 clones, approximately 90% of them seen just once. The specimen was blood. These receptors were obtained from a woman between 18 and 29 years old in good health. CDR3s include the opening cysteine and the closing phenylalanine or tryptophan. Fields, in order: CDR3 protein, CDR3 DNA, J gene, clone size, V gene, D gene. A D gene is named only where the DNA matches it firmly. Clone sizes are given selectively: once, few, many, or a class where the clone is expanded.

CASSVGGGSGYTF TGTGCCAGCAGCGTAGGGGGCGGCTCTGGCTACACCTTC TRBJ1-2 NA TRBV9 NA
CASSPPVTDTQYF TGTGCCAGCAGCCCGCCAGTCACAGATACGCAGTATTTT TRBJ2-3 NA TRBV14 NA
CASNSDRAFYEQYF TGTGCCAGCAACTCAGACAGGGCTTTCTACGAGCAGTACTTC TRBJ2-7 NA TRBV7-9 TRBD1
CASSRTSGRHEQYF TGTGCCAGCAGCCGGACTAGCGGGAGACACGAGCAGTACTTC TRBJ2-7 NA TRBV3-1/TRBV3-2 TRBD2
CASSAGGGQKVLEQFF TGTGCCAGCAGCGCCGGCGGGGGGCAAAAGGTTTTAGAACAGTTCTTC TRBJ2-1 NA TRBV9 TRBD2
CSGARDRYTIYF TGCAGCGGTGCTAGGGATCGGTACACCATATATTTT TRBJ1-3 NA TRBV29-1 NA
CASSFQGANTEAFF TGTGCCAGCAGTTTCCAAGGGGCGAACACTGAAGCTTTCTTT TRBJ1-1 NA TRBV27 NA
CASSLDAGAESEETQYF TGTGCCAGCAGCTTAGACGCGGGAGCGGAATCCGAAGAGACCCAGTACTTC TRBJ2-5 NA TRBV7-8 TRBD2
CASSQMFGSYYEQYF TGTGCCAGCAGCCAAATGTTTGGGTCCTACTACGAGCAGTACTTC TRBJ2-7 NA TRBV4-2 NA
CASSLSISHEQYF TGTGCCAGCAGTTTAAGTATCAGCCACGAGCAGTACTTC TRBJ2-7 NA TRBV27 NA
CASSLEASVTGELFF TGTGCCAGCAGCTTAGAGGCTAGCGTCACCGGGGAGCTGTTTTTT TRBJ2-2 NA TRBV7-6 NA
CASSANRANNEQFF TGTGCCAGCAGCGCGAACAGGGCGAACAATGAGCAGTTCTTC TRBJ2-1 NA TRBV7-2 NA
CASSPGGRNTQYF TGTGCCAGCAGTCCGGGGGGCCGGAATACGCAGTATTTT TRBJ2-3 NA TRBV6-5 NA
CASSKGSGRDRSLPEAFF TGTGCCAGCAGCAAAGGCTCAGGACGGGACAGGTCGTTACCTGAAGCTTTCTTT TRBJ1-1 NA TRBV21-1 NA
CASSSSSGGSYNEQFF TGTGCCAGCAGCTCCTCCTCGGGCGGGAGCTACAATGAGCAGTTCTTC TRBJ2-1 NA TRBV3-1/TRBV3-2 TRBD2
CAISESFETDTQYF TGTGCCATCAGTGAGTCGTTCGAGACAGATACGCAGTATTTT TRBJ2-3 once TRBV10-3 NA
CASSKITGELFF TGTGCCAGCAGTAAGATCACCGGGGAGCTGTTTTTT TRBJ2-2 NA TRBV27 NA
CASSYSPGGRSSYNSPLHF TGTGCCAGCAGTTACTCCCCAGGCGGCAGGAGCTCCTATAATTCACCCCTCCACTTT TRBJ1-6 NA TRBV6-2/TRBV6-3 NA
CASNTGGFNYGYTF TGCGCCAGCAACACAGGGGGTTTTAACTATGGCTACACCTTC TRBJ1-2 NA TRBV5-1 TRBD1
CASSTRTGPAKNIQYF TGTGCCAGTAGTACGAGGACAGGGCCGGCCAAAAACATTCAGTACTTC TRBJ2-4 NA TRBV19 TRBD1
CASSLLGGQVDGYTF TGTGCCAGCAGCCTCCTAGGGGGGCAGGTTGACGGCTACACCTTC TRBJ1-2 NA TRBV14 NA
CASSPRLLAGRFRNEQFF TGCGCCAGCAGCCCCCGCCTCCTAGCGGGGAGATTTAGGAATGAGCAGTTCTTC TRBJ2-1 NA TRBV4-3 TRBD2
CASSKEVAGDLTDTQYF TGTGCCAGCAGTAAAGAGGTAGCGGGGGATCTCACAGATACGCAGTATTTT TRBJ2-3 NA TRBV7-2 TRBD2
CASSLAGSKFEQYF TGTGCCAGCAGTTTGGCAGGGTCGAAATTTGAGCAGTACTTC TRBJ2-7 once TRBV28 NA